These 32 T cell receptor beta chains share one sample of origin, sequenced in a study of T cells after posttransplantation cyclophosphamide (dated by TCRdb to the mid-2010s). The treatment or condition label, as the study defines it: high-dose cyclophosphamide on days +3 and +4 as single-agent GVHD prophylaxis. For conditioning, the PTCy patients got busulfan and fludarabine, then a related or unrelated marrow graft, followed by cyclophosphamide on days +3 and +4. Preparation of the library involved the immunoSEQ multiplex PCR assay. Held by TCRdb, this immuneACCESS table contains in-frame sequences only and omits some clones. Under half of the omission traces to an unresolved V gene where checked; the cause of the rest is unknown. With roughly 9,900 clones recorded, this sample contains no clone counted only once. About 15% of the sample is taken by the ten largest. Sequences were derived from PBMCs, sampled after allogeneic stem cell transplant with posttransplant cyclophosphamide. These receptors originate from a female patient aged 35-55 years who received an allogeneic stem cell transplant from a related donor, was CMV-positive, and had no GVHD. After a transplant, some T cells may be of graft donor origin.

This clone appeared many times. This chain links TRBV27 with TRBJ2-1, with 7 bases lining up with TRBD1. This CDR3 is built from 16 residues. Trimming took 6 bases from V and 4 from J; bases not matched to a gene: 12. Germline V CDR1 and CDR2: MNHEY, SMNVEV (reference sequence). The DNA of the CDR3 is TGTGCCAGCAGATTCGACAGGGCGGGTCTGTACAATGAGCAGTTCTTC. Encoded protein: CASRFDRAGLYNEQFF.

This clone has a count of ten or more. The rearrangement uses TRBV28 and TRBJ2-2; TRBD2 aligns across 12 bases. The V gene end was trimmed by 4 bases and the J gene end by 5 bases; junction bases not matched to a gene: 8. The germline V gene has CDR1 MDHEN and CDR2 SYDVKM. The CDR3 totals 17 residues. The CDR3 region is CASSSLAGGPSTGELFF. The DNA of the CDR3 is TGTGCCAGCAGTTCGCTAGCGGGAGGGCCTAGTACCGGGGAGCTGTTTTTT. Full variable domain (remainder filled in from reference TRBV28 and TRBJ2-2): DVKVTQSSRYLVKRTGEKVFLECVQDMDHENMFWYRQDPGLGLRLIYFSYDVKMKEKGDIPEGYSVSREKKERFSLILESASTNQTSMYLCASSSLAGGPSTGELFFGEGSRLTVL.

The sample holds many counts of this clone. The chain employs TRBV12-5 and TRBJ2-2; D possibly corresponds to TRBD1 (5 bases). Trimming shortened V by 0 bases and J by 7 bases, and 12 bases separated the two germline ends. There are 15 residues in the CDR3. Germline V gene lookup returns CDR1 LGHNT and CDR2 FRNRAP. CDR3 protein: CASGLVRRAGGELFF. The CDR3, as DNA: TGTGCTAGTGGTTTGGTACGCAGGGCAGGCGGGGAGCTGTTTTTT.

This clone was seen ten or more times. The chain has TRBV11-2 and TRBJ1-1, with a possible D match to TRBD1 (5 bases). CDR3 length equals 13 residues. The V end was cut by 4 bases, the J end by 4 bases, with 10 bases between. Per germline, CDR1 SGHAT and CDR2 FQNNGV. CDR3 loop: CASSSGLGTEAFF. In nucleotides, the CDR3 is TGTGCCAGCAGCTCAGGGTTGGGCACTGAAGCTTTCTTT.

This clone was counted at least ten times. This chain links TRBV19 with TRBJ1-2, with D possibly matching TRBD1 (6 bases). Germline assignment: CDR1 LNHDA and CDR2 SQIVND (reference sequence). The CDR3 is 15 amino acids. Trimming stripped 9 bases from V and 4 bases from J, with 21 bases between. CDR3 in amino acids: CARSYPRQAFYGYTF. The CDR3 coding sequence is TGTGCCAGATCTTATCCGAGACAGGCCTTCTATGGCTACACCTTC.

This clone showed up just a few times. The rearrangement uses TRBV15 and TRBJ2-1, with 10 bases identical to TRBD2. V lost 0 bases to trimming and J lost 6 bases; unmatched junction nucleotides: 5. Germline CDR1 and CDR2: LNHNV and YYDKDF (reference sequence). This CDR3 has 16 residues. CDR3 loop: CATSRDPAGGGNEQFF. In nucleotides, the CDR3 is TGTGCCACCAGCAGAGATCCAGCGGGAGGGGGCAATGAGCAGTTCTTC.

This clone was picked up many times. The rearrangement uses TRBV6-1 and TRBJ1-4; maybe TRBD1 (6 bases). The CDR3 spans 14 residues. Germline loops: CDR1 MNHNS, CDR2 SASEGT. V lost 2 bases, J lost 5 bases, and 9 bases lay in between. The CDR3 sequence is CASSEIGGNEKLFF. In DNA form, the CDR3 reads TGTGCCAGCAGTGAAATAGGGGGAAATGAAAAACTGTTTTTT.

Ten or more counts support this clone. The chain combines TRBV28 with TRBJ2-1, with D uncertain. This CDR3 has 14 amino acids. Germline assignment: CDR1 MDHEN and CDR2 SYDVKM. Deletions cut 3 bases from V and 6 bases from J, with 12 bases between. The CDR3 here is CASSFSGLTNEQFF. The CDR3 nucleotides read TGTGCCAGCAGTTTCTCGGGTCTTACCAATGAGCAGTTCTTC.

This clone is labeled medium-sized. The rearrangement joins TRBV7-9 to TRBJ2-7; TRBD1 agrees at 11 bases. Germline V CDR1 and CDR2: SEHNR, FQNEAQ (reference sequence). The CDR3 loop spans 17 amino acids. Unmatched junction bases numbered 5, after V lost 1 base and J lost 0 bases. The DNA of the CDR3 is TGTGCCAGCAGCTTAGACCCCGGGACAGGGGGCTCCTACGAGCAGTACTTC. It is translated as CASSLDPGTGGSYEQYF.

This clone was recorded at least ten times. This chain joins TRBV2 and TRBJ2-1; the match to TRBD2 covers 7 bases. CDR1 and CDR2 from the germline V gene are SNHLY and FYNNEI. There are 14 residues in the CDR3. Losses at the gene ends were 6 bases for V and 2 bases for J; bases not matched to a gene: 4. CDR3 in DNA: TGTGCCAGCAGGCAAGGACTAGCCTACAATGAGCAGTTCTTC. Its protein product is CASRQGLAYNEQFF.

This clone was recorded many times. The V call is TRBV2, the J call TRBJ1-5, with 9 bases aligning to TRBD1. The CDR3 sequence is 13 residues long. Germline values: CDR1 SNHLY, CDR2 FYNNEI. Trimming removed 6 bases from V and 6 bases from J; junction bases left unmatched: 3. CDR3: CASSGTGPQPQHF. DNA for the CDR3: TGTGCCAGCAGCGGGACAGGGCCTCAGCCCCAGCATTTT.

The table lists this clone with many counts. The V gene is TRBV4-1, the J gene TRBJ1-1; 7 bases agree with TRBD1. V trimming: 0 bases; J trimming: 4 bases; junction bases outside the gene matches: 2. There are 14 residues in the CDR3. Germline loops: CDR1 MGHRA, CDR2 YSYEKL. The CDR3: CASSQEEGATEAFF. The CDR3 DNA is TGCGCCAGCAGCCAAGAAGAGGGGGCCACTGAAGCTTTCTTT.

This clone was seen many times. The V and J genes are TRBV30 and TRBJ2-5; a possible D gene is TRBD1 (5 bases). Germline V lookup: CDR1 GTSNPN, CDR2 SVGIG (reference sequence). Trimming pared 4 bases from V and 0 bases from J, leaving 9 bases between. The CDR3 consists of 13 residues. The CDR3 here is CAWTGLYQETQYF. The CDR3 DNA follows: TGTGCCTGGACAGGGCTGTACCAAGAGACCCAGTACTTC.

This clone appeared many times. The CDR3 sequence: CASSDSRSGYQETQYF. The CDR3 region has the DNA TGTGCCAGCAGTGACTCGAGGTCAGGGTACCAAGAGACCCAGTACTTC. J is TRBJ2-5 and V is TRBV6-4; perhaps TRBD1 as D (5 bases). Germline CDR1 MRHNA, CDR2 SNTAGT. CDR3 length: 16 amino acids. Trimming shortened V by 0 bases and J by 0 bases, and 11 bases separated the two germline ends.

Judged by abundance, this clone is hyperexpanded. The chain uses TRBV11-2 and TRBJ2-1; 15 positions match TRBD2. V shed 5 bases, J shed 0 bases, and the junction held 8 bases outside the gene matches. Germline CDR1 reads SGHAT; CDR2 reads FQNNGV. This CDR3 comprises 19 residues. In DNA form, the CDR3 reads TGTGCCAGCAGCCTCGGGACTAGCGGGGGGCCTAGCTCCTACAATGAGCAGTTCTTC. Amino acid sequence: CASSLGTSGGPSSYNEQFF.

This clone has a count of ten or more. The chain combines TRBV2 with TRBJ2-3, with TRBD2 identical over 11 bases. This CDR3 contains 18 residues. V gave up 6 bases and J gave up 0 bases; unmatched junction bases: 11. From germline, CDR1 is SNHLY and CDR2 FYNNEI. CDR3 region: CASRRGTGTSGSTDTQYF. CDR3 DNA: TGTGCCAGCAGGAGGGGGACCGGGACTAGCGGAAGCACAGATACGCAGTATTTT. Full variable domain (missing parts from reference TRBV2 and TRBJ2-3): EPEVTQTPSHQVTQMGQEVILRCVPISNHLYFYWYRQILGQKVEFLVSFYNNEISEKSEIFDDQFSVERPDGSNFTLKIRSTKLEDSAMYFCASRRGTGTSGSTDTQYFGPGTRLTVL.

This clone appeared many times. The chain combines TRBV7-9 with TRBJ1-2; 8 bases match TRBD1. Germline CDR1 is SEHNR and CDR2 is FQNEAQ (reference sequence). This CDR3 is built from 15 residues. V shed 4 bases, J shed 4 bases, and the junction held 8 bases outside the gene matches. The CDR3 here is CASSSGQGRVYGYTF. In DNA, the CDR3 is TGTGCCAGCAGCTCCGGACAGGGTAGGGTCTATGGCTACACCTTC.

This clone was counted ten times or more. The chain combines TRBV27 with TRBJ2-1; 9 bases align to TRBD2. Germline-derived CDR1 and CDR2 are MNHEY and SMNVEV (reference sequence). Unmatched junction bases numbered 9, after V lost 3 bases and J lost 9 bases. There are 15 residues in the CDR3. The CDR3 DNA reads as TGTGCCAGCAGTTTGAGAGCGGGAGGCAGGGGTGAGCAGTTCTTC. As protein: CASSLRAGGRGEQFF.

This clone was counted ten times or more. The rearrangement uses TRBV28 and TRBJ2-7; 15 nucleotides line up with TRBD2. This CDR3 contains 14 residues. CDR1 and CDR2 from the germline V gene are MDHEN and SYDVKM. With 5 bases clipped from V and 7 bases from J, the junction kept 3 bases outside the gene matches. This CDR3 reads CASSPGTSGGEQYF. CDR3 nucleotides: TGTGCCAGCAGTCCCGGGACTAGCGGGGGGGAGCAGTACTTC.

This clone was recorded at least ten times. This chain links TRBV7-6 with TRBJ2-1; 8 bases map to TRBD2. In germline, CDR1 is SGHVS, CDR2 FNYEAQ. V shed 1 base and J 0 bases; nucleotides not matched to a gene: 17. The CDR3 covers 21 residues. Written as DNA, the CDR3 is TGTGCCAGCAGCTTAGAATCCGCGGGGCGCTTGGGGACTAGCTCCTACAATGAGCAGTTCTTC. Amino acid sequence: CASSLESAGRLGTSSYNEQFF.

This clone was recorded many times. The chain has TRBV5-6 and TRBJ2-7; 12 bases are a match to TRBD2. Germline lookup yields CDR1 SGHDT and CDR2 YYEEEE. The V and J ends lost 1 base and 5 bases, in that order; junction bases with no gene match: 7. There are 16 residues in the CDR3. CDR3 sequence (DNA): TGTGCCAGCAGCTTGCCTAGCGGGGGGGCCTTCCACGAGCAGTACTTC. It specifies CASSLPSGGAFHEQYF. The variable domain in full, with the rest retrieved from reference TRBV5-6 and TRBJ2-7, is DAGVTQSPTHLIKTRGQQVTLRCSPKSGHDTVSWYQQALGQGPQFIFQYYEEEERQRGNFPDRFSGHQFPNYSSELNVNALLLGDSALYLCASSLPSGGAFHEQYFGPGTRLTVT.

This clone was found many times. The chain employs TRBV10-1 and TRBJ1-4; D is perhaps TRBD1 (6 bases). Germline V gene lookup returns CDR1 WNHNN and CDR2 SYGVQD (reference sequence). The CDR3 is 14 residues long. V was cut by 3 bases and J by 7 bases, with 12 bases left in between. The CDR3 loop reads CASSDTDSGEKLFF. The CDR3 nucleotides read TGCGCCAGCAGTGACACGGACAGTGGTGAAAAACTGTTTTTT.

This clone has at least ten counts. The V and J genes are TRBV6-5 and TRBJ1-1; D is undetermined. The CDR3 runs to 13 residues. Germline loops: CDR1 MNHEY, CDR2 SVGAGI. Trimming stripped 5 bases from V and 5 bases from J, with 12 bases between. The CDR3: CASSQGPGTEAFF. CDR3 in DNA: TGTGCCAGCAGTCAAGGACCGGGGACTGAAGCTTTCTTT.

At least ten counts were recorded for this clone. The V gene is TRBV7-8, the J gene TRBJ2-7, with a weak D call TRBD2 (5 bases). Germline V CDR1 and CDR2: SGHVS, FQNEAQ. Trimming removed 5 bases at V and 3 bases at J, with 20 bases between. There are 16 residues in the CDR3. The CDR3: CASSPPLQAGDYEQYF. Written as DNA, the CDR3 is TGTGCCAGCAGCCCGCCCCTGCAGGCCGGGGACTACGAGCAGTACTTC.

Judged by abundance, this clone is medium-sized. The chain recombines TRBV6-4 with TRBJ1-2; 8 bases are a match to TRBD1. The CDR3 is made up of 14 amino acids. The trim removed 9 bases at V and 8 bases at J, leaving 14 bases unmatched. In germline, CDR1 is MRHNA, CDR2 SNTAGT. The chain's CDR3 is CARTDRAVCWGYTF. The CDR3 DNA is TGTGCCAGAACGGACAGGGCGGTTTGTTGGGGCTACACCTTC.

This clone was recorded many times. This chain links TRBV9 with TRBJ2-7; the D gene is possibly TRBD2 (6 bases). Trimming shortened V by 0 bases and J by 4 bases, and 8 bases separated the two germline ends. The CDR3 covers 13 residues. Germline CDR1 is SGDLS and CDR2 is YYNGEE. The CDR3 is CASSVEGRYEQYF. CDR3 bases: TGTGCCAGCAGCGTAGAGGGGAGGTACGAGCAGTACTTC. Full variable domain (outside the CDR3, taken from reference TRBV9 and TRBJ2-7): DSGVTQTPKHLITATGQRVTLRCSPRSGDLSVYWYQQSLDQGLQFLIQYYNGEERAKGNILERFSAQQFPDLHSELNLSSLELGDSALYFCASSVEGRYEQYFGPGTRLTVT.

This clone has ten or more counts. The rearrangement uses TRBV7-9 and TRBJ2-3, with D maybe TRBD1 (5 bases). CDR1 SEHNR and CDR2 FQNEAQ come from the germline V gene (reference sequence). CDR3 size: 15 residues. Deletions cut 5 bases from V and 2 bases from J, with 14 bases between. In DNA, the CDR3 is TGTGCCAGCAGCAACGGCCAAGGGGTCACAGATACGCAGTATTTT. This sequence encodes CASSNGQGVTDTQYF.

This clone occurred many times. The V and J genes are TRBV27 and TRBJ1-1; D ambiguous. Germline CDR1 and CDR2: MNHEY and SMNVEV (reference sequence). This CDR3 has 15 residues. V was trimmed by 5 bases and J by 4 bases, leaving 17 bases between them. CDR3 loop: CASSTRLWEGTEAFF. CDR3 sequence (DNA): TGTGCCAGCAGTACCCGACTGTGGGAGGGCACTGAAGCTTTCTTT.

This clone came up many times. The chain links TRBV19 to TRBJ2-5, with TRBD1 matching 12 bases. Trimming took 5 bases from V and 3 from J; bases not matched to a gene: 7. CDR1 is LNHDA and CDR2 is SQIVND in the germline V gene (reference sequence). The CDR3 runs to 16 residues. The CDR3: CASSRDRGRVEETQYF. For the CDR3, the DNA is TGTGCCAGTAGTCGGGACAGGGGGCGCGTCGAAGAGACCCAGTACTTC. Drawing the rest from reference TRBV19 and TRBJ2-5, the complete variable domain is DGGITQSPKYLFRKEGQNVTLSCEQNLNHDAMYWYRQDPGQGLRLIYYSQIVNDFQKGDIAEGYSVSREKKESFPLTVTSAQKNPTAFYLCASSRDRGRVEETQYFGPGTRLLVL.

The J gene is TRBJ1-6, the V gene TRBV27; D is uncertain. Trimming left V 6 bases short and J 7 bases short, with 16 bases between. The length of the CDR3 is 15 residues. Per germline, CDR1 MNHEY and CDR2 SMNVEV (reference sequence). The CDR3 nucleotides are TGTGCCAGCAGCAACTCCTGGGTGGGCAATTCACCCCTCCACTTT. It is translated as CASSNSWVGNSPLHF.

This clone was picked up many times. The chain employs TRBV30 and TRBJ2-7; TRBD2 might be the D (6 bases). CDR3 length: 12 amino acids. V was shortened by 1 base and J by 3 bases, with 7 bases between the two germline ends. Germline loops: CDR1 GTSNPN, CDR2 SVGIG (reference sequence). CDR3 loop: CAWSEEGYEQYF. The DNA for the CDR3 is TGTGCCTGGAGTGAGGAGGGCTACGAGCAGTACTTC.

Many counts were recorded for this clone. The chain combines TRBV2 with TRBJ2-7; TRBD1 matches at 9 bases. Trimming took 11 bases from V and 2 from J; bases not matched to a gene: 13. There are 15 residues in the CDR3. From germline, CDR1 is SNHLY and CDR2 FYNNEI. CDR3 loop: CASNAMGTGTYEQYF. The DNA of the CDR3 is TGTGCCTCCAACGCCATGGGGACAGGGACCTACGAGCAGTACTTC.